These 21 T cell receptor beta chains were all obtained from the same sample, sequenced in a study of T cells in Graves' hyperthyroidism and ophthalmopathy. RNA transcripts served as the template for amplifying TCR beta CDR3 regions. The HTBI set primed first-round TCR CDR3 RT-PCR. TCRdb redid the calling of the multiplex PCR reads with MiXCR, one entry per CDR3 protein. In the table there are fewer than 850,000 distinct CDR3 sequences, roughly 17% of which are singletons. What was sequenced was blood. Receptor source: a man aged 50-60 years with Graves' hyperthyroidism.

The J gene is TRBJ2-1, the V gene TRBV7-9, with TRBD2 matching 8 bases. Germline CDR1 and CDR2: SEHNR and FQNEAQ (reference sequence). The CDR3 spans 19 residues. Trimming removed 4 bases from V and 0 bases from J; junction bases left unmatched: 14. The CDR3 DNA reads TGTGCCAGCAGCTCGGGGGGGGCAGTGATTTCTTTCTCCTACAATGAGCAGTTCTTC. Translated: CASSSGGAVISFSYNEQFF.

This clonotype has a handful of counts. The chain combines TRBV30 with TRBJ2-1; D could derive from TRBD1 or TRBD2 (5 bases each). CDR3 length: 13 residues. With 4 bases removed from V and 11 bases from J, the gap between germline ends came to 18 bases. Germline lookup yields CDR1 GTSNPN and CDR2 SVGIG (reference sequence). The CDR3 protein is CAWTIGTGTKQFF. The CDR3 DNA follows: TGTGCCTGGACAATCGGAACCGGGACCAAGCAGTTCTTC.

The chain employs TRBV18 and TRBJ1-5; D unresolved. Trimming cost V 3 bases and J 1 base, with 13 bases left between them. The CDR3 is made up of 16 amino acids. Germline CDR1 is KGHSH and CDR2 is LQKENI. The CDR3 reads CASSPSGRNSNQPQHF. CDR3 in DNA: TGTGCCAGCTCACCTTCCGGCAGAAACAGCAATCAGCCCCAGCATTTT.

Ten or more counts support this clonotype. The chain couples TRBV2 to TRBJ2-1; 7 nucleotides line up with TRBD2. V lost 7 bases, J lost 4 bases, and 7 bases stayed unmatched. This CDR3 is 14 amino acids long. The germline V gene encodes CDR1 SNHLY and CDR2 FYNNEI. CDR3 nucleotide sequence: TGTGCCAGCAACTTAGCGGGCGGATACAATGAGCAGTTCTTC. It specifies CASNLAGGYNEQFF.

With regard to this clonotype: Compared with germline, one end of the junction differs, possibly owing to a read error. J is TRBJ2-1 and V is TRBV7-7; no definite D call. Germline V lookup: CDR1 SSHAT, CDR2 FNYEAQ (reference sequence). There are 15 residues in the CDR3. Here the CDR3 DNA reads TGTGCTAGCAGCTTAGCCCTACATGGTTCGAATGAGCAGTTCTTC. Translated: CASSLALHGSNEQFF.

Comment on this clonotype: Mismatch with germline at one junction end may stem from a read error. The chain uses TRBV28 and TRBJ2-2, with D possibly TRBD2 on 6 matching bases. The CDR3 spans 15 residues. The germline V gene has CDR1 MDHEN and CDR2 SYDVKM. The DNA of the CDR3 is TGTGCCAGCAGTTTAGACAGCGGGTACACCGGGGAGCTGTCTTTT. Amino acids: CASSLDSGYTGELSF.

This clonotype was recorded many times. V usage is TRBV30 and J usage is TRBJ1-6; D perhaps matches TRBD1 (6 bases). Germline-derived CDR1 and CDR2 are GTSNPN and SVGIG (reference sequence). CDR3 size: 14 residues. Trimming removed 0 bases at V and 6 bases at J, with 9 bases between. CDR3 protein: CAWSVEGGNSPLHF. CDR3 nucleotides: TGTGCCTGGAGTGTGGAGGGGGGTAATTCACCCCTCCACTTT.

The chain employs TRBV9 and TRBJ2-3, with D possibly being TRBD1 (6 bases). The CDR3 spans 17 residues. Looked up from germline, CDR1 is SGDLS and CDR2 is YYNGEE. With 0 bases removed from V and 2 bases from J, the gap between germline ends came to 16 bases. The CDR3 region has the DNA TGTGCCAGCAGCGTAGGAGGGGGAGCGGCTGTCACAGATACGCAGTATTTT. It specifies CASSVGGGAAVTDTQYF.

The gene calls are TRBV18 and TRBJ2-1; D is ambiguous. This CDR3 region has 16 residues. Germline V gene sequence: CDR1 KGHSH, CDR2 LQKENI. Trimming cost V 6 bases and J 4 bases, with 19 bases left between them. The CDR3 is CASSPAALDTYNEQFF. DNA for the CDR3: TGTGCCAGCTCGCCAGCCGCCTTAGACACTTACAATGAGCAGTTCTTC.

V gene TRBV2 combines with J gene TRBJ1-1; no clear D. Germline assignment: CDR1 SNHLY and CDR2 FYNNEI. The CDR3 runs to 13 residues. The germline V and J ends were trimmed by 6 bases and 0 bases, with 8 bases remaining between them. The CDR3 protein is CASRWGLNTEAFF. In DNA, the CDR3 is TGTGCCAGCAGGTGGGGTCTGAACACTGAAGCTTTCTTT.

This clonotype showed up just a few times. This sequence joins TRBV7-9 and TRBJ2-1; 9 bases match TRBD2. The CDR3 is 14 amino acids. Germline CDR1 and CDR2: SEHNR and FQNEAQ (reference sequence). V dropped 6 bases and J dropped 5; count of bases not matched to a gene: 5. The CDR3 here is CASRGTSRNNEQFF. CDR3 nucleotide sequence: TGTGCCAGCAGAGGGACTAGCAGAAACAATGAGCAGTTCTTC.

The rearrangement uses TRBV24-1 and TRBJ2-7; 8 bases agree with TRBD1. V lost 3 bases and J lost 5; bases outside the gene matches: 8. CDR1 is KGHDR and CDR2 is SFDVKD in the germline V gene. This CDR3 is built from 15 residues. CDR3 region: CATSDPDRGRHEQYF. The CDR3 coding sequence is TGTGCCACCAGTGATCCCGACAGGGGTAGGCACGAGCAGTACTTC.

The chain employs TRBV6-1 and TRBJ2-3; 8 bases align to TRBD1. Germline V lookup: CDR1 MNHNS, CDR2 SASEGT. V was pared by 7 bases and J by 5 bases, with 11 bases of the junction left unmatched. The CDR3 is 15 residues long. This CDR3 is CASKFLTGAGDTQYF. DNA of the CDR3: TGTGCCAGCAAGTTCCTGACAGGGGCTGGAGATACGCAGTATTTT.

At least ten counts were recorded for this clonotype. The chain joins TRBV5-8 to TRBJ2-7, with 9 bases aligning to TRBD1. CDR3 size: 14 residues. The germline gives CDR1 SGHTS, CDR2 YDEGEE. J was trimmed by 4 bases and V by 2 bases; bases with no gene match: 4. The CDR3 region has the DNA TGTGCCAGCAGCTTTTTACAGGGGGCTTACGAGCAGTACTTC. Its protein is CASSFLQGAYEQYF.

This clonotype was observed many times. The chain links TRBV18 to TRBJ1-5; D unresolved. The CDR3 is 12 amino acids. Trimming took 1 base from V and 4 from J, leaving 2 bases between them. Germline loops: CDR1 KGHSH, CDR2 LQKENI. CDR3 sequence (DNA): TGTGCCAGCTCACCACAAAATCAGCCCCAGCATTTT. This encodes CASSPQNQPQHF.

The CDR3 region is CASSPERGASYEQYF. The DNA of the CDR3 is TGCGCCAGCAGTCCAGAGCGGGGTGCCTCCTACGAGCAGTACTTC. The chain has TRBV10-2 and TRBJ2-7, with 7 bases that match TRBD2. This CDR3 has 15 amino acids. Germline V gene sequence: CDR1 WSHSY, CDR2 SAAADI. The trim removed 5 bases at V and 0 bases at J, leaving 7 bases unmatched.

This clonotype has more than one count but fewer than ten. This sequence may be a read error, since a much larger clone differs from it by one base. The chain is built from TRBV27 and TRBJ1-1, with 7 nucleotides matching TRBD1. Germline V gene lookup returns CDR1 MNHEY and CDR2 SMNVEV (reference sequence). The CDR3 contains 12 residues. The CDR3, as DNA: TGTGTCAGCAGTACAGGGGCCACTGAAGCTTTCTTT. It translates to CVSSTGATEAFF.

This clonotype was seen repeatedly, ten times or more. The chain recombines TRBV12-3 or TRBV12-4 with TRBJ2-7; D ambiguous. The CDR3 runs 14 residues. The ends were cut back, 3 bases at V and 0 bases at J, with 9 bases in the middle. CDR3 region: CASSFTESSYEQYF. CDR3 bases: TGTGCCAGCAGTTTTACCGAGAGCTCCTACGAGCAGTACTTC.

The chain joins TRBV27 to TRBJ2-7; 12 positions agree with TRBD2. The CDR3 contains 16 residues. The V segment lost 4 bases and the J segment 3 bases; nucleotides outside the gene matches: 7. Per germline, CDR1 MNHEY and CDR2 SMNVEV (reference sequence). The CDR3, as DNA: TGTGCCAGCAGTTCCGGGACTAGCGGGCTAGTCTACGAGCAGTACTTC. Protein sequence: CASSSGTSGLVYEQYF.

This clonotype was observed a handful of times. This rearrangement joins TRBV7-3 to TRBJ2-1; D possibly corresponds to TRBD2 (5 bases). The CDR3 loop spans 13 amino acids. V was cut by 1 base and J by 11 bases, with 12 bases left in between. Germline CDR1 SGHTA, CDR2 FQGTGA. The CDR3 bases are TGTGCCAGCAGCTTAAGGGCTAGCAAACAGCAGTTCTTC. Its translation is CASSLRASKQQFF.

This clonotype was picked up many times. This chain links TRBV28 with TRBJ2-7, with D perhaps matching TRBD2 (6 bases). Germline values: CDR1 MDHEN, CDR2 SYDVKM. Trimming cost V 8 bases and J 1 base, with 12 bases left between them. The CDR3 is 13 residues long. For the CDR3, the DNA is TGTGCCAGCGGCTATAGCGGATCCTACGAGCAGTACTTC. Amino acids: CASGYSGSYEQYF.